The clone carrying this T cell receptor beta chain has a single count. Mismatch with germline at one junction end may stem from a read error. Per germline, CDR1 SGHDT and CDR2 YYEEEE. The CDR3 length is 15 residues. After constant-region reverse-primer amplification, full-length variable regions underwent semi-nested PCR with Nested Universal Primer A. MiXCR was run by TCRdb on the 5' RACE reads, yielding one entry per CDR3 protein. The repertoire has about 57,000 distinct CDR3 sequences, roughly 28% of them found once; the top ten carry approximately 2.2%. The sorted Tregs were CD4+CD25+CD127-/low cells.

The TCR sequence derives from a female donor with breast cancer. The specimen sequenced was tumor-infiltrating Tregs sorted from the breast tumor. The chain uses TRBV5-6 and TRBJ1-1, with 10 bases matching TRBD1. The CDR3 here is CASSRTGGARTEAYF. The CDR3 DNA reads TGTGCCAGCAGCCGGACAGGGGGAGCGAGGACTGAAGCTTACTTT.